These T cell receptor beta chains were read from a single sample in a study of blood T cell repertoires in COVID-19. Some clones are missing from TCRdb's copy, which holds only in-frame ones; the method was immunoSEQ multiplex PCR. The repertoire holds roughly 380,000 clones, 85% seen once, with 3.6% in the top ten. Sequenced input: peripheral blood. The receptors originated from a woman between 18 and 29 years old with acute or convalescent COVID-19. CDR3s include the opening cysteine and the closing phenylalanine or tryptophan. D genes are given only for firm matches. Clone size is stated in some rows and not others, as once, few, many or a class when expanded.

d_call j_call clone_size v_call cdr3_aa cdr3_nt
NA TRBJ2-7 NA TRBV20-1 CSASNRAYEQYF TGCAGTGCCAGTAACAGGGCCTACGAGCAGTACTTC
TRBD2 TRBJ2-7 NA TRBV11-2 CASSDRTSISEQYF TGTGCCAGCAGCGACCGGACTAGTATAAGCGAGCAGTACTTC
TRBD1 TRBJ1-1 NA TRBV5-1 CASSSDRGSNTEAFF TGCGCCAGCAGCTCCGACAGGGGGTCCAACACTGAAGCTTTCTTT
TRBD1 TRBJ2-5 once TRBV14 CASSPQQGIETQYF TGTGCCAGCAGCCCGCAACAGGGGATAGAGACCCAGTACTTC
NA TRBJ2-6 NA TRBV29-1 CSVGETGANVLTF TGCAGCGTCGGGGAAACTGGGGCCAACGTCCTGACTTTC
NA TRBJ2-7 NA TRBV27 CASSLTQRPSYEQYF TGTGCCAGCAGCCTTACCCAGCGGCCCTCCTACGAGCAGTACTTC
TRBD1 TRBJ1-2 few TRBV5-1 CASSPGQGAEGYTF TGCGCCAGCAGTCCGGGACAGGGGGCGGAGGGCTACACCTTC
TRBD2 TRBJ2-1 NA TRBV13 CASSAGLAGREEQFF TGTGCCAGCAGCGCAGGACTAGCGGGACGGGAAGAGCAGTTCTTC
TRBD2 TRBJ2-2 NA TRBV11-1 CASKGLQNTGELFF TGTGCCAGCAAGGGACTACAGAACACCGGGGAGCTGTTTTTT
NA TRBJ1-3 NA TRBV6-5 CASRRSNSGGNTIYF TGTGCCAGCAGGCGGTCAAATTCTGGTGGAAACACCATATATTTT
TRBD1 TRBJ2-3 NA TRBV18 CASSPGTGLDTQYF TGTGCCAGCTCACCCGGGACAGGACTAGATACGCAGTATTTT
TRBD2 TRBJ2-7 NA TRBV6-1 CASSEGLARTYEQYF TGTGCCAGCAGTGAAGGACTAGCGCGCACCTACGAGCAGTACTTC
NA TRBJ1-2 NA TRBV12-3/TRBV12-4 CASSPDRFYGYTF TGTGCCAGCAGTCCCGACAGATTCTATGGCTACACCTTC
NA TRBJ1-4 NA TRBV6-6 CASRWSEKLFF TGTGCCAGCAGGTGGAGTGAAAAACTGTTTTTT
NA TRBJ2-1 NA TRBV7-9 CASSLEGRRGYNEQFF TGTGCCAGCAGCTTAGAGGGCCGGCGGGGTTACAATGAGCAGTTCTTC
TRBD1 TRBJ1-1 many TRBV27 CASSFAGGGYTEAFF TGTGCCAGCAGTTTTGCAGGGGGCGGCTACACTGAAGCTTTCTTT
NA TRBJ1-3 NA TRBV2 CASAGIGIENTIYF TGTGCCAGCGCGGGCATCGGTATTGAAAACACCATATATTTT
NA TRBJ1-5 NA TRBV7-9 CASDTQDSSNQPQHF TGTGCCAGTGATACCCAGGACAGTAGCAATCAGCCCCAGCATTTT
NA TRBJ1-5 few TRBV6-6 CASTGQNNQPQHF TGTGCCAGCACCGGACAGAACAATCAGCCCCAGCATTTT
TRBD1 TRBJ1-6 NA TRBV6-1 CASSEGDRTGGHSPLHF TGTGCCAGCAGTGAAGGGGATCGGACAGGGGGTCATTCACCCCTCCACTTT
NA TRBJ2-1 NA TRBV9 CASSVGLDAYNEQFF TGTGCCAGCAGCGTAGGACTAGACGCCTACAATGAGCAGTTCTTC
NA TRBJ1-1 NA TRBV27 CASHRRGSVNTEAFF TGTGCCAGTCATAGGAGGGGATCAGTGAACACTGAAGCTTTCTTT
NA TRBJ1-2 NA TRBV9 CASSVTAYYGYTF TGTGCCAGCAGCGTGACAGCCTACTATGGCTACACCTTC
TRBD2 TRBJ2-1 once TRBV4-1 CASSLGTSGENEQFF TGCGCCAGCAGTCTGGGGACTAGCGGGGAAAATGAGCAGTTCTTC
TRBD2 TRBJ2-3 NA TRBV2 CASKISSGSSTDTQYF TGTGCCAGCAAAATATCTAGCGGGAGTAGCACAGATACGCAGTATTTT
NA TRBJ2-5 NA TRBV2 CASRAREVETQYF TGTGCCAGCAGAGCAAGGGAGGTGGAGACCCAGTACTTC
NA TRBJ1-2 once TRBV19 CASSIQQDPPYYGYTF TGTGCCAGTAGTATACAGCAGGATCCTCCCTACTATGGCTACACCTTC
TRBD1 TRBJ1-5 NA TRBV6-5 CASSRTGESQPQHF TGTGCCAGCAGTCGGACAGGGGAAAGTCAGCCCCAGCATTTT
TRBD1 TRBJ1-2 NA TRBV5-1 CASSFGTGDYGYTF TGCGCCAGCAGCTTCGGGACAGGCGATTATGGCTACACCTTC
NA TRBJ1-2 few TRBV9 CASSPNEGDDGYTF TGTGCCAGCAGCCCAAACGAGGGGGACGATGGCTACACCTTC
NA TRBJ1-1 NA TRBV13 CASSLGGISKTEAFF TGTGCCAGCAGCTTAGGCGGGATCTCGAAGACTGAAGCTTTCTTT
NA TRBJ2-7 NA TRBV13 CASSLGPVTYEQYF TGTGCCAGCAGCTTAGGTCCGGTGACTTACGAGCAGTACTTC
NA TRBJ1-2 NA TRBV27 CASSKAADPGLNYGYTF TGTGCCAGCAGTAAAGCGGCGGATCCCGGGTTAAACTATGGCTACACCTTC
TRBD1 TRBJ1-6 NA TRBV28 CASSERNARTGLRNSPLHF TGTGCCAGCAGTGAGAGGAACGCTAGGACAGGGTTACGCAATTCACCCCTCCACTTT
TRBD1 TRBJ1-5 few TRBV5-1 CASSPAGGRNQPQHF TGCGCCAGCAGCCCGGCAGGGGGCAGGAATCAGCCCCAGCATTTT
NA TRBJ2-1 NA TRBV28 CASSSGAGHNEQFF TGTGCCAGCAGTTCAGGGGCTGGCCACAATGAGCAGTTCTTC
NA TRBJ2-3 NA TRBV4-1 CASSPLRGGPNTDTQYF TGCGCCAGCAGTCCTCTTAGGGGGGGACCTAACACAGATACGCAGTATTTT
TRBD1 TRBJ1-1 NA TRBV25-1 CASSETGMVTEAFF TGTGCCAGCAGTGAGACAGGGATGGTCACTGAAGCTTTCTTT
NA TRBJ1-1 NA TRBV27 CASSFSRELNTEAFF TGTGCCAGCAGTTTCTCTCGGGAACTAAACACTGAAGCTTTCTTT
NA TRBJ2-2 few TRBV3-1/TRBV3-2 CASSQFYTGELFF TGTGCCAGCAGCCAGTTTTATACCGGGGAGCTGTTTTTT
NA TRBJ2-1 NA TRBV2 CASSVEVFNEQFF TGTGCCAGCAGTGTCGAGGTTTTCAATGAGCAGTTCTTC
NA TRBJ2-7 NA TRBV30 CAWSVEGAYEQYF TGTGCCTGGAGTGTAGAGGGAGCCTACGAGCAGTACTTC
TRBD2 TRBJ2-3 NA TRBV24-1 CATEPGLAATDTQYF TGTGCCACCGAACCGGGACTAGCGGCCACAGATACGCAGTATTTT